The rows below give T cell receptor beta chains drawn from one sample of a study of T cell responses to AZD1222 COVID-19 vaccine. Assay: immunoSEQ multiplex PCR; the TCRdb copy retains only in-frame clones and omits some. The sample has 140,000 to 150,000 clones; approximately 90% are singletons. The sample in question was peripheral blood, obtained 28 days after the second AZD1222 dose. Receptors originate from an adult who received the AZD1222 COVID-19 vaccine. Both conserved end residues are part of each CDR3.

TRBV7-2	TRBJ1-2	CASSPQGRAGYTF
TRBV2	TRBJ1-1	CASSPRTGNTEAFF
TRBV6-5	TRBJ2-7	CASRMTGLSYEQYF
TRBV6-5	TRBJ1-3	CASRPTGPGNTIYF
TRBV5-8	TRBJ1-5	CASSFGYGNQPQHF
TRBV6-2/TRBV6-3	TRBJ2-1	CASSYLTSGGYDEQFF
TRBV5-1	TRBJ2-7	CASSLERSSTYEQYF
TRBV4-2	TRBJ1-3	CASSQETGVDSGNTIYF
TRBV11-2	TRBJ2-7	CASSLDSYGRSYEQYF
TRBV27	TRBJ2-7	CASRTGYTSYEQYF
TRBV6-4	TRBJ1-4	CASSQDPGQGEKLFF
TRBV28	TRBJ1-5	CASSPGTGNQPQHF
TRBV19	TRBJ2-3	CASSKRDPRDTQYF
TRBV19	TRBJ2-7	CASSIVAGTSGIEQYF
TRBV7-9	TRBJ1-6	CASSLGGRGLQGVDSPLHF
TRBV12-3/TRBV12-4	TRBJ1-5	CASRQGYNQPQHF
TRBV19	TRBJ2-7	CASSPPGTSGRMDEQYF
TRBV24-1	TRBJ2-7	CATGDGSYEQYF
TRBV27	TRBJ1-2	CASSFATGPRGYTF
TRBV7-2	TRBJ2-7	CASSLATGVYEQYF
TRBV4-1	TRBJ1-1	CASSQGGQGAGMNTEAFF
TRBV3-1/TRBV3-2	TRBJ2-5	CASSRRSAEETQYF
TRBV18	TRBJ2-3	CASSPVSQAQYF
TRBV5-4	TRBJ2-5	CASSPDRSTKTQYF
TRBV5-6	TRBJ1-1	CASSLDVGRNTEAFF
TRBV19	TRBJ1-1	CASSERRDTEAFF
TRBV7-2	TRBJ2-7	CASSLGYLYEQYF
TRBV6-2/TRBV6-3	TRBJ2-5	CASSYADRKSNF
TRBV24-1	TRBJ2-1	CATSDSRTSGSMDEQFF
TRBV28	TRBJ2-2	CASTLRAGTGELFF
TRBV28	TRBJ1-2	CASGYGYTF
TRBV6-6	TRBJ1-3	CASTRGLGTGNTIYF
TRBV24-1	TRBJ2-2	CATSDSPGPNTGELFF
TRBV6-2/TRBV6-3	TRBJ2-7	CASSFPSGYEQYF
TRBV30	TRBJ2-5	CAWRGGARETQYF
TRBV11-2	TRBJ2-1	CASSSLRTGLSYNEQFF
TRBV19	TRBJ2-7	CASSIGRAYEQYF
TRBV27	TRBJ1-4	CASSPTGQSPATNEKLFF
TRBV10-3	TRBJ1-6	CAISEGGNNSPLHF
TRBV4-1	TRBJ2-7	CASSQAPGQGYEQYF
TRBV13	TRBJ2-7	CASSGQGYEQYF
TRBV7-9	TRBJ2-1	CASSATGTSGRADHEQFF
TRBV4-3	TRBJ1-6	CASQKVWEHNSPLHF
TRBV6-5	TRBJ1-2	CASGQAYGYTF
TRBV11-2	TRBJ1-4	CASTPVPGQAPGEKLFF
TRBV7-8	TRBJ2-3	CASSFRTSGYTDTQYF
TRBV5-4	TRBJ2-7	CASSLTDLAEQYF